These 6 T cell receptor beta chains were all obtained from the same sample, sequenced in a study of CD8 T cells in Susac syndrome. The RNA input was 0.5 to 1 ug, and it was reverse transcribed with random hexamers. Using its own MiXCR run on the immunoSEQ multiplex PCR reads, TCRdb lists one record per CDR3 protein. The table shows about 120,000 distinct CDR3 sequences, with just over 95% occurring only once. Sequencing used CD4+ T cells from PBMCs. These receptors all stem from a human donor with Susac syndrome.

V gene TRBV5-1 combines with J gene TRBJ1-1; D possibly corresponds to TRBD1 (6 bases). Trimming cost V 2 bases and J 6 bases, with 11 bases left between them. Germline lookup yields CDR1 SGHRS and CDR2 YFSETQ. The CDR3 runs to 13 residues. The CDR3 is CASSFDRSAEAFF. CDR3 DNA sequence: TGCGCCAGCAGCTTTGACAGGAGCGCTGAAGCTTTCTTT.

The V call is TRBV4-1, the J call TRBJ2-1; D unclear. This CDR3 spans 13 amino acids. Germline V lookup: CDR1 MGHRA, CDR2 YSYEKL. Deletions cut 0 bases from V and 8 bases from J, with 8 bases between. CDR3 in amino acids: CASSQDDIDEQFF. CDR3 nucleotide sequence: TGCGCCAGCAGCCAAGATGACATCGATGAGCAGTTCTTC.

The V and J genes are TRBV5-1 and TRBJ2-1; 9 positions match TRBD2. Looked up from germline, CDR1 is SGHRS and CDR2 is YFSETQ. Germline trimming cut 1 base from V and 6 bases from J; bases unmatched to any gene: 2. The CDR3 has 14 residues. The CDR3 spells CASSLIAGVNEQFF. The CDR3 coding sequence is TGCGCCAGCAGCTTGATAGCGGGAGTCAATGAGCAGTTCTTC.

This chain joins TRBV3-1 and TRBJ1-2; D unresolved. The CDR3 totals 12 residues. V lost 1 base, J lost 7 bases, and 7 bases lay in between. Germline CDR1 and CDR2: LGHDT and YNNKEL (reference sequence). This chain's CDR3 is CASSQVPAGYTF. As DNA, the CDR3 is TGTGCCAGCAGCCAAGTGCCAGCTGGCTACACCTTC.

V is TRBV10-3 and J is TRBJ2-3, with 7 bases matching TRBD2. CDR1 ENHRY and CDR2 SYGVKD come from the germline V gene. V lost 5 bases to trimming and J lost 2 bases; unmatched junction nucleotides: 1. The CDR3 has 13 amino acids. CDR3 DNA: TGTGCCATCAGTCGGGAGGCCACAGATACGCAGTATTTT. This codes for CAISREATDTQYF.

The chain has TRBV3-1 and TRBJ1-5; the D gene is possibly TRBD1 (5 bases). CDR1 and CDR2 (germline): LGHDT, YNNKEL (reference sequence). This CDR3 is built from 15 residues. Between the trimmed V and J ends, which lost 4 bases and 3 bases, there was a span of 13 bases. DNA for the CDR3: TGTGCCAGCAGCCCCGGGACGGCTCCCAATCAGCCCCAGCATTTT. This codes for CASSPGTAPNQPQHF.